A selection of T cell receptor beta chains follows, all from one sample in a study of T cells in Graves' hyperthyroidism and ophthalmopathy. Each CDR3 protein gets one entry after TCRdb re-called the multiplex PCR reads with MiXCR. The sample lists approximately 420,000 distinct CDR3 sequences, roughly 15% occurring once. The sample consisted of blood. These receptors came from a woman under 30 with Graves' hyperthyroidism. The CDR3 runs from the conserved cysteine through the conserved F or W. The order of the fields is V gene, clone size, D gene, J gene, CDR3 DNA, CDR3 protein. D genes are given only for firm matches. Not every row has a clone size; where given, it reads once, few, many or a size class.

V: TRBV30; size: .; D: TRBD1; J: TRBJ1-2; DNA: TGTGCCCATCTAGGCCTAACAGGGGTGGGCGGCTATGGCTACACCTTC; CDR3: CAHLGLTGVGGYGYTF
V: TRBV9; size: .; D: .; J: TRBJ1-2; DNA: TGTGCCAGCAGGGACATCGATGGCTACACCTTC; CDR3: CASRDIDGYTF
V: TRBV7-3; size: many; D: .; J: TRBJ2-2; DNA: TGTGCCAGCAGCTCCGTGGGGAGGACCGGGGAGCTGTTTTTT; CDR3: CASSSVGRTGELFF
V: TRBV20-1; size: .; D: TRBD1; J: TRBJ2-3; DNA: TGCAGTGCTAGACGACAGGGGATTAGCACAGATACGCAGTATTTT; CDR3: CSARRQGISTDTQYF
V: TRBV4-2; size: .; D: .; J: TRBJ2-2; DNA: TGTGCCAGCAGCCAAGAAGTCAGGCGGAGCGGGGGGGAGCTGTTTTTT; CDR3: CASSQEVRRSGGELFF
V: TRBV20-1; size: .; D: TRBD2; J: TRBJ2-5; DNA: TGCAGTGCTCGACCCCTAGCGGGAGAGGGAGAGACCCAGTACTTC; CDR3: CSARPLAGEGETQYF
V: TRBV12-3/TRBV12-4; size: .; D: .; J: TRBJ1-4; DNA: TGTGCCAGCAGACAGGGTAATGAAAAACTGTTTTTT; CDR3: CASRQGNEKLFF
V: TRBV13; size: .; D: .; J: TRBJ1-6; DNA: TGTGCCAGCAGCGCTGCTACAAGGAACGATTCACCCCTCCACTTT; CDR3: CASSAATRNDSPLHF
V: TRBV5-1; size: many; D: .; J: TRBJ2-6; DNA: TGCGCCAGCAGCTTGGAAGGATCTGGGGCCAACGTCCTGACTTTC; CDR3: CASSLEGSGANVLTF
V: TRBV27; size: .; D: .; J: TRBJ2-4; DNA: TGTGCCAGCAGTTTATCCTTGGAAAGTCGAGACATTCAGTACTTC; CDR3: CASSLSLESRDIQYF
V: TRBV5-5; size: few; D: .; J: TRBJ1-2; DNA: TGTGCCAGCAGCCCGAAGGACCGGGTCGGCTACACCTTC; CDR3: CASSPKDRVGYTF
V: TRBV20-1; size: many; D: .; J: TRBJ2-7; DNA: TGCAGTGCGGATGAACTGGTAGTCGAGCAGTACTTC; CDR3: CSADELVVEQYF
V: TRBV6-1; size: many; D: TRBD1; J: TRBJ1-2; DNA: TGTGCCAGCAGTGAAGCGCCTCGGACAGGGCTGGGCTACACCTTC; CDR3: CASSEAPRTGLGYTF
V: TRBV10-3; size: .; D: TRBD1; J: TRBJ1-2; DNA: TGTGCCATCACCCCCTCCAGATCCCAAGACAGGGATGGCTACACCTTC; CDR3: CAITPSRSQDRDGYTF
V: TRBV27; size: many; D: TRBD1; J: TRBJ1-2; DNA: TGTGCCAGCAGTCCTCGGACAGGGCCACACGCTAACTATGGCTACACCTTC; CDR3: CASSPRTGPHANYGYTF
V: TRBV5-1; size: .; D: .; J: TRBJ2-1; DNA: TGCGCCAGCAGCTTCCTACAGGGGGGGTACAATGAGCAGTTCTTC; CDR3: CASSFLQGGYNEQFF
V: TRBV28; size: many; D: TRBD1; J: TRBJ2-7; DNA: TGTGCCAGCAGTTTATGGGGGTTCGCAGGGGGTGGGTACGAGCAGTACTTC; CDR3: CASSLWGFAGGGYEQYF
V: TRBV20-1; size: few; D: .; J: TRBJ2-3; DNA: TGCAGTGCTAGAGATCCTGGGACCACCACAGATACGCAGTATTTT; CDR3: CSARDPGTTTDTQYF
V: TRBV20-1; size: .; D: .; J: TRBJ1-4; DNA: TGCAGCACCCCGGCGGCAGGGGATTTCGGCAAACTGTTTTTT; CDR3: CSTPAAGDFGKLFF
V: TRBV27; size: many; D: .; J: TRBJ2-7; DNA: TGTGCCAGCAAAGAACAGGGAAATCCCTACGAGCAGTACTTC; CDR3: CASKEQGNPYEQYF
V: TRBV20-1; size: .; D: .; J: TRBJ2-2; DNA: TGCAGTGCTAGAGCCCCAGGGCCCGGGGAGCTGTTTTTT; CDR3: CSARAPGPGELFF
V: TRBV20-1; size: many; D: .; J: TRBJ2-1; DNA: TGCAGTGCTAGACCTCAGGCGAATGAGCAGTTCTTC; CDR3: CSARPQANEQFF
V: TRBV2; size: many; D: .; J: TRBJ2-5; DNA: TGTGCCAGCAGTAGACCTTTGGGGCGCCAAGAGACCCAGTACTTC; CDR3: CASSRPLGRQETQYF
V: TRBV12-3/TRBV12-4; size: many; D: TRBD1; J: TRBJ2-7; DNA: TGTGCCAGCAGTTCACCCCGGGACAGGGGCTCCTACGAGCAGTACTTC; CDR3: CASSSPRDRGSYEQYF
V: TRBV25-1; size: few; D: TRBD2; J: TRBJ2-2; DNA: TGTGCCAGCAGTGAATCTCGACTAGCGGCCTCAAAGAGGACCGGGGAGCTGTTTTTT; CDR3: CASSESRLAASKRTGELFF
V: TRBV7-2; size: .; D: .; J: TRBJ2-2; DNA: TGTGCCAGCAGGATGACAGGGAACACCGGGGAGCTGTTTTTT; CDR3: CASRMTGNTGELFF
V: TRBV6-4; size: .; D: TRBD2; J: TRBJ2-3; DNA: TGTGCCAGCAGTGGGACTAGCGGGACTGGCACAGATACGCAGTATTTT; CDR3: CASSGTSGTGTDTQYF
V: TRBV6-1; size: many; D: .; J: TRBJ1-5; DNA: TGTGCCAGCAGGGGCTATAGCAATCAGCCCCAGCATTTT; CDR3: CASRGYSNQPQHF
V: TRBV24-1; size: many; D: .; J: TRBJ2-3; DNA: TGTGCCACCAGTGTGGGCACTAGCACAGATACGCAGTATTTT; CDR3: CATSVGTSTDTQYF
V: TRBV2; size: many; D: .; J: TRBJ1-5; DNA: TGTGCCAGCAGTGACAGGTCCAAATATAGCAATCAGCCCCAGCATTTT; CDR3: CASSDRSKYSNQPQHF
V: TRBV28; size: many; D: .; J: TRBJ1-1; DNA: TGTGCCAGCAGTTTTTGGGGCAGATTGAACACTGAAGCTTTCTTT; CDR3: CASSFWGRLNTEAFF
V: TRBV10-1; size: .; D: TRBD2; J: TRBJ2-1; DNA: TGCGCCAGCAGTGACTCACTGGGGACTAGCGGGAGAGGGTATGAGCAGTTCTTC; CDR3: CASSDSLGTSGRGYEQFF
V: TRBV10-3; size: few; D: .; J: TRBJ2-1; DNA: TGTGCCATCAGTGAGGGACCTGTCAATGAGCAGTTCTTC; CDR3: CAISEGPVNEQFF